This T cell receptor (beta chain) was obtained from a study of cytomegalovirus exposure and HLA in healthy donors. The study's findings and limits: Reports indicated that the classifier achieved high specificity and sensitivity in diagnosing cytomegalovirus status.

The donors formed part of the 120-subject validation cohort, distinct from the roughly 670-subject first cohort. Trimming removed 2 bases from V and 2 bases from J, with 13 bases in between. Germline V gene sequence: CDR1 MNHEY, CDR2 SVGAGI. The CDR3 spans 16 residues. Repertoires were generated with immunoSEQ multiplex PCR, while TCRdb's copy carries only in-frame clones and drops some. The sample lists over 100,000 clones, just under 90% seen once, with over 3% in the top ten. A note on this clone: Its antigen is undetermined.

The TCR originated in a man aged 30 to 39 in good health and CMV-seronegative. The chain links TRBV6-5 to TRBJ1-3, with D maybe TRBD1 (5 bases). The sequenced sample was PBMCs. The CDR3 DNA reads TGTGCCAGCAGTTACGCAGGGCAGCCTCCTGGAAACACCATATATTTT. It specifies CASSYAGQPPGNTIYF.